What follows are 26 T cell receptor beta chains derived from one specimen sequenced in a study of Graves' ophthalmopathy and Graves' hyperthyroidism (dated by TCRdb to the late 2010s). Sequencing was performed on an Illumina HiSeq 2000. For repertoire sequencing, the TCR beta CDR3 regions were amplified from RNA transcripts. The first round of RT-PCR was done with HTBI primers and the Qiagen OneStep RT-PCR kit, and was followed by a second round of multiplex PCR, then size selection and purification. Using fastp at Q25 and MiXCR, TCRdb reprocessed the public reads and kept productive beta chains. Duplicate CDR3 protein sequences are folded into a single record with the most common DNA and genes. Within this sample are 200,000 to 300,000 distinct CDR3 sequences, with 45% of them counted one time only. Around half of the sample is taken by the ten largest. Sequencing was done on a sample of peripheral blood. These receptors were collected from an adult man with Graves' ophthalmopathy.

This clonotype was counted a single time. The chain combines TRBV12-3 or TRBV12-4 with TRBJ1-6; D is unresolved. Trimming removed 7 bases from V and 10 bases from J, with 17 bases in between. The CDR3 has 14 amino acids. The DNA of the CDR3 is TGTGCCAGCACCATGACCCCAGATCACTCACCCCTCCACTTT. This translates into CASTMTPDHSPLHF.

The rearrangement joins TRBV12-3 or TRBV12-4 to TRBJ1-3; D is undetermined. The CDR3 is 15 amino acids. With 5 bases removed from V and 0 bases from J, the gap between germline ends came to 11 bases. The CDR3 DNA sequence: TGTGCCAGCAGTGACCTTTCGAGCTCTGGAAACACCATATATTTT. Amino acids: CASSDLSSSGNTIYF.

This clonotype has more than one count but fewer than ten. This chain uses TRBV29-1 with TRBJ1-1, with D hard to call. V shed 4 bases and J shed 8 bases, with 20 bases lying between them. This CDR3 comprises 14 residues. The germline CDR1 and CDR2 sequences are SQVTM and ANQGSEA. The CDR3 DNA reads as TGCAGCGTTGCGGTCCCAGCTCCTTATCCCGAAGCTTTCTTT. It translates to CSVAVPAPYPEAFF.

The CDR3 reads CASSPRGGPYGYTF. The CDR3 region has the DNA TGTGCCAGTTCTCCCCGGGGGGGTCCGTATGGCTACACCTTC. The chain combines TRBV19 with TRBJ1-2, with D tentatively TRBD1 (5 bases). CDR3 length equals 14 residues. V lost 8 bases, J lost 5 bases, and 18 bases lay in between. Per germline, CDR1 LNHDA and CDR2 SQIVND (reference sequence).

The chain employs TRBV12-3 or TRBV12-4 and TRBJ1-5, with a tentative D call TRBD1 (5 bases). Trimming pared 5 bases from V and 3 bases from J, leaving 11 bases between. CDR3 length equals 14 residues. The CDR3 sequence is CASSRTTFNQPQHF. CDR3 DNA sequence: TGTGCCAGCAGTCGGACAACCTTCAATCAGCCCCAGCATTTT.

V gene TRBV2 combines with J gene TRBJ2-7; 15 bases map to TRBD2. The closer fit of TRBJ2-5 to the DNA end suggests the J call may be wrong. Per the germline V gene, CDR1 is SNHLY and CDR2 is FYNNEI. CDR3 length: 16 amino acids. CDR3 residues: CASAGTSGGSQETQYF. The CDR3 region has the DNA TGTGCCAGCGCCGGGACTAGCGGGGGGTCCCAAGAGACCCAGTACTTC.

The CDR3 reads CACRQESSYEQYF. In DNA, the CDR3 is TGTGCCTGCCGACAGGAGAGCTCCTACGAGCAGTACTTC. The chain links TRBV30 to TRBJ2-7; D possibly corresponds to TRBD1 (6 bases). Germline CDR1 GTSNPN, CDR2 SVGIG (reference sequence). Trimming pared 6 bases from V and 0 bases from J, leaving 12 bases between. CDR3 length equals 13 residues.

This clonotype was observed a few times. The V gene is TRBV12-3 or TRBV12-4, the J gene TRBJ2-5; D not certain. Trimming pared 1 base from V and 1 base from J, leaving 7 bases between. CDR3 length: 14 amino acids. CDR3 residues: CASSLEAAQETQYF. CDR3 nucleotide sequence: TGTGCCAGCAGTTTAGAGGCGGCCCAAGAGACCCAGTACTTC.

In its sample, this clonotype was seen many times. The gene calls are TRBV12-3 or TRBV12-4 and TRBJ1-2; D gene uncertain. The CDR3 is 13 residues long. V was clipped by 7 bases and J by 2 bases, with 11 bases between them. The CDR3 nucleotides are TGTGCCAGCACATGGACGGGGAACTATGGCTACACCTTC. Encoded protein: CASTWTGNYGYTF.

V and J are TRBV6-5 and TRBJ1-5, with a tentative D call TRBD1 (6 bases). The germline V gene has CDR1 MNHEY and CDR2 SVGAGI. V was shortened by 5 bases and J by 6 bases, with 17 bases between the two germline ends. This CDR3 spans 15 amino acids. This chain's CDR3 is CASSDIGGASQPQHF. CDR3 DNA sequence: TGTGCCAGCAGTGATATTGGGGGGGCAAGTCAGCCCCAGCATTTT.

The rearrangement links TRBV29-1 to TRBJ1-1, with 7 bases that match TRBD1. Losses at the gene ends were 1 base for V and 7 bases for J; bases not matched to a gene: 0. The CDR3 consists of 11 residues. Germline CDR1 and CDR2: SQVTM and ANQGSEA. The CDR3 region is CSVEGQGEAFF. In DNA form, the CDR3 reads TGCAGCGTTGAAGGACAGGGTGAAGCTTTCTTT. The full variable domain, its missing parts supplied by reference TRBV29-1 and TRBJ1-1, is SAVISQKPSRDICQRGTSLTIQCQVDSQVTMMFWYRQQPGQSLTLIATANQGSEATYESGFVIDKFPISRPNLTFSTLTVSNMSPEDSSIYLCSVEGQGEAFFGQGTRLTVV.

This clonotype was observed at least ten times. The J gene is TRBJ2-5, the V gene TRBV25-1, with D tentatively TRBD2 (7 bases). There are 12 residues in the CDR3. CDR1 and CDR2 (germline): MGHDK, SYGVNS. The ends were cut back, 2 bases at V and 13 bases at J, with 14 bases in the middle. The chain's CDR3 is CASSEGRGGWYF. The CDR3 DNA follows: TGTGCCAGCAGTGAAGGGAGGGGGGGCTGGTACTTC.

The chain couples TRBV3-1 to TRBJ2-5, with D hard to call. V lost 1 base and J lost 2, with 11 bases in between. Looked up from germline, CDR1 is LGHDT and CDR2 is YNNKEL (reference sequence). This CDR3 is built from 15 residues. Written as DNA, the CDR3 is TGTGCCAGCAGCCAAGGGCGGCGTTCACAAGAGACCCAGTACTTC. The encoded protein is CASSQGRRSQETQYF.

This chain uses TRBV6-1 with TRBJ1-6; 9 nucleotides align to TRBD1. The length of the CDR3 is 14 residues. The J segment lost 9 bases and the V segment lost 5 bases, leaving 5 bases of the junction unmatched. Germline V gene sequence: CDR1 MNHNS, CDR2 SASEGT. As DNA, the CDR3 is TGTGCCAGCAGTCCACAGGGGGCAAGTTCACCCCTCCACTTT. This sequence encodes CASSPQGASSPLHF.

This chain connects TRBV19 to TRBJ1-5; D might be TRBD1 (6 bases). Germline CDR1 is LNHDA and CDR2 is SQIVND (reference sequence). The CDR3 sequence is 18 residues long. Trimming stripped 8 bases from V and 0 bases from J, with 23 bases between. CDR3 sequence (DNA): TGTGCCAGTGACGACAGGCTCCTGGGAGCTTATAGCAATCAGCCCCAGCATTTT. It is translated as CASDDRLLGAYSNQPQHF.

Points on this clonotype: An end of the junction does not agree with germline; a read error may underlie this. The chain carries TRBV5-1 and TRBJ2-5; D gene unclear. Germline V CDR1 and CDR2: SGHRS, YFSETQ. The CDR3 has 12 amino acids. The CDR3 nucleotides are TGCCCCAGTTATAGGGTTCCAGAGACCCAGTACTTC. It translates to CPSYRVPETQYF.

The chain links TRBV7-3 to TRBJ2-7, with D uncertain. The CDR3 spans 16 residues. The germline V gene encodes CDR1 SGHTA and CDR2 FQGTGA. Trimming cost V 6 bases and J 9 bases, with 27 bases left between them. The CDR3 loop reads CASSFSRWQTSSWQYF. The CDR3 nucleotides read TGTGCCAGCAGTTTTAGTCGGTGGCAGACCTCCAGTTGGCAGTACTTC. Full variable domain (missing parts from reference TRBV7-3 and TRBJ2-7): GAGVSQTPSNKVTEKGKYVELRCDPISGHTALYWYRQSLGQGPEFLIYFQGTGAADDSGLPNDRFFAVRPEGSVSTLKIQRTERGDSAVYLCASSFSRWQTSSWQYFGPGTRLTVT.

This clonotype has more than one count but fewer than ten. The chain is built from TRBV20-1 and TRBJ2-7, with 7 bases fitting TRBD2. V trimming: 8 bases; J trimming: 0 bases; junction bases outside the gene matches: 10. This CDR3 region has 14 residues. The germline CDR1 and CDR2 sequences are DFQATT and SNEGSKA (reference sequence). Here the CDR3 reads CSFGRGVSSYEQYF. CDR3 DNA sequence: TGCAGTTTCGGTCGGGGGGTGAGCTCCTACGAGCAGTACTTC.

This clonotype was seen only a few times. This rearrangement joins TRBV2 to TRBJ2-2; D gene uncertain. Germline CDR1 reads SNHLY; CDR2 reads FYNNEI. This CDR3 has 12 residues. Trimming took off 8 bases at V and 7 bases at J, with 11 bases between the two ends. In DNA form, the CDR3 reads TGTGCCAGCCACAGTGTCGTCGGGGAGCTGTTTTTT. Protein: CASHSVVGELFF.

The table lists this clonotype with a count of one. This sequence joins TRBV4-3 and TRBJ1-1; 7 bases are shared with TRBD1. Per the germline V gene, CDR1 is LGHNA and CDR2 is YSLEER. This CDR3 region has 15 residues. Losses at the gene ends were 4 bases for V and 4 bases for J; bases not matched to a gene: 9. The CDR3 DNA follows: TGCGCCAGCAGCCGCGACAGGGTAAGGGGCACTGAAGCTTTCTTT. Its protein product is CASSRDRVRGTEAFF.

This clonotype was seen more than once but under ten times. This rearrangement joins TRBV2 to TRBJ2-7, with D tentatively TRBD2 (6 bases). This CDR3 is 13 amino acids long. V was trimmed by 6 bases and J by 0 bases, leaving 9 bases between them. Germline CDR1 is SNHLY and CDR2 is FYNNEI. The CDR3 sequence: CASRQDYSYEQYF. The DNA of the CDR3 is TGTGCCAGCAGGCAGGACTACTCCTACGAGCAGTACTTC.

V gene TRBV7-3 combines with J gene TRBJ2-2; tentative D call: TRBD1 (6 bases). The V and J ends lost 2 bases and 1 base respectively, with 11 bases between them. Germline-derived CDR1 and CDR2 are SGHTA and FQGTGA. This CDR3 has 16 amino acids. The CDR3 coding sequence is TGTGCCAGCAGCTTATCCGGGACAAGGAACACCGGGGAGCTGTTTTTT. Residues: CASSLSGTRNTGELFF.

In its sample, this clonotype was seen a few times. For the CDR3, the DNA is TGTGCCAGCAGCCAAGAAAGGGATGGCTACACCTTC. Its translation is CASSQERDGYTF. The chain couples TRBV4-2 to TRBJ1-2; no definite D call. Trimming removed 0 bases from V and 6 bases from J, with 5 bases in between. The length of the CDR3 is 12 residues. Germline V gene data show CDR1 as LGHNA and CDR2 as YNFKEQ.

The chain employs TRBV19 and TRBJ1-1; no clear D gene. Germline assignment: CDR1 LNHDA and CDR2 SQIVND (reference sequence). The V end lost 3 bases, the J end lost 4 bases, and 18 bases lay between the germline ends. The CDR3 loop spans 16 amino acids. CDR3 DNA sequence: TGTGCCAGTAGTATCCCCCAGGCCCCGGCGGGCACTGAAGCTTTCTTT. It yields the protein CASSIPQAPAGTEAFF.

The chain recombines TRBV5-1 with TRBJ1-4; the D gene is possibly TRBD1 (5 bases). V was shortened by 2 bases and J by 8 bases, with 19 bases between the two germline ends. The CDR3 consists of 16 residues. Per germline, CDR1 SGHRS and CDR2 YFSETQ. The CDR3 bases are TGCGCCAGCAGCTTCCGGGACGGGGGTTCCGGGGAAAAACTGTTTTTT. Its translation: CASSFRDGGSGEKLFF.

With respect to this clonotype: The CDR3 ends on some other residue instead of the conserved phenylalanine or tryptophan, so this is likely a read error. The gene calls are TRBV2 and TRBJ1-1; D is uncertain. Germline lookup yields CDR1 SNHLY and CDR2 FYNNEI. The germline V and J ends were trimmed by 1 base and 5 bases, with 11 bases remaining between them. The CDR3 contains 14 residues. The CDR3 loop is CASSEGGRGTEAFL. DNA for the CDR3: TGTGCCAGCAGTGAAGGCGGGCGGGGAACTGAAGCTTTCCTT.